Sequencing of this T cell receptor beta chain was carried out in a study of blood T cells in healthy people across ages. Overall study findings and caveats: Compared with aged donors, long-lived donors showed fewer expanded clones, suggesting selection.

This clonotype was seen only a few times. The antigen is undetermined. The authors ran a second PCR of roughly 6 to 12 cycles using a sample-barcoded 5' primer and a J-beta primer mix. One entry per CDR3 protein results from TCRdb running MiXCR on the 5' RACE reads. The table records about 1,500,000 distinct CDR3 sequences, around 42% of them present only once. The CDR3 totals 15 residues. CDR1 DFQATT and CDR2 SNEGSKA come from the germline V gene (reference sequence). The V and J ends lost 5 bases and 3 bases, in that order; junction bases with no gene match: 9. This TCR was sampled from a woman between 18 and 29 years old in good health. Sequencing used blood. This chain connects TRBV20-1 to TRBJ1-5; TRBD1 matches at 8 bases. The CDR3 protein is CSAPSRTGPNQPQHF. The CDR3 region has the DNA TGCAGTGCTCCTAGTCGGACAGGGCCCAATCAGCCCCAGCATTTT.